These T cell receptor beta chains were read from a single sample in a study of T cell repertoires in aging, cancer and after chemotherapy. TCRdb re-analysed the multiplex PCR reads in MiXCR, keeping a single row per CDR3 protein. The data hold 5,000 to 5,500 distinct CDR3 sequences, with about 40% observed a single time. The sequenced sample consisted of blood. All receptors derive from a human donor with a blood cancer. CDR3s include the opening cysteine and the closing phenylalanine or tryptophan. The order of the fields is CDR3 protein, CDR3 DNA, J gene, D gene, V gene, clone size. D genes are given only for firm matches. The size entry is marked missing in some rows and otherwise reads once, few, many or a size class.

CASSLGVAGGPDTQYF	TGTGCCAGCAGCTTAGGGGTAGCGGGAGGGCCAGATACGCAGTATTTT	TRBJ2-3	TRBD2	TRBV7-2	-
CASSPVAGGPGHEQFF	TGTGCCAGCAGTCCCGTAGCGGGAGGGCCGGGGCATGAGCAGTTCTTC	TRBJ2-1	TRBD2	TRBV6-2/TRBV6-3	few
CSVGQGRNQPQHF	TGCAGCGTTGGGCAGGGTCGCAATCAGCCCCAGCATTTT	TRBJ1-5	-	TRBV29-1	-
CSIEDLGRVGGYTF	TGCAGCATTGAAGATCTTGGCCGCGTGGGGGGCTACACCTTC	TRBJ1-2	-	TRBV29-1	-
CASSPEAGYHEQYF	TGTGCCAGCAGCCCAGAAGCAGGATACCACGAGCAGTACTTC	TRBJ2-7	-	TRBV14	once
CASSYSVAGPYEQYF	TGTGCCAGCAGTTACTCGGTAGCGGGTCCCTACGAGCAGTACTTC	TRBJ2-7	TRBD2	TRBV6-5	-
CASSTTSPSKNIQYF	TGTGCCAGCAGCACTACTTCCCCTAGCAAAAACATTCAGTACTTC	TRBJ2-4	-	TRBV6-5	few
CASSDTSGHYEQYF	TGTGCCAGCTCAGACACTAGCGGACACTACGAGCAGTACTTC	TRBJ2-7	TRBD2	TRBV18	-
CASSAGLAGNEQYF	TGTGCCAGCAGTGCAGGACTAGCGGGGAACGAGCAGTACTTC	TRBJ2-7	TRBD2	TRBV6-5	-
CAWSPTGEETQYF	TGTGCCTGGAGCCCGACAGGAGAAGAGACCCAGTACTTC	TRBJ2-5	-	TRBV30	-
CATAVGSGQSSQYF	TGTGCCACCGCGGTGGGATCAGGGCAAAGTTCCCAGTACTTC	TRBJ2-5	-	TRBV14	-
CASSPGTSGSQETQYF	TGTGCCAGTAGTCCAGGGACTAGCGGGAGTCAAGAGACCCAGTACTTC	TRBJ2-5	TRBD2	TRBV19	-
CASSLVGTGNTGELFF	TGTGCCAGCAGCTTAGTTGGGACAGGGAACACCGGGGAGCTGTTTTTT	TRBJ2-2	TRBD1	TRBV7-2	-
CASSLTPDRPISGNTIYF	TGTGCCAGCAGCCTTACACCGGACCGGCCAATCTCTGGAAACACCATATATTTT	TRBJ1-3	-	TRBV7-6	-
CASSSQGGEQFF	TGTGCCAGCAGTTCGCAGGGTGGCGAGCAGTTCTTC	TRBJ2-1	-	TRBV6-1	few
CASRQGPNSPLHF	TGTGCCAGCCGACAGGGCCCTAATTCACCCCTCCACTTT	TRBJ1-6	TRBD1	TRBV18	-